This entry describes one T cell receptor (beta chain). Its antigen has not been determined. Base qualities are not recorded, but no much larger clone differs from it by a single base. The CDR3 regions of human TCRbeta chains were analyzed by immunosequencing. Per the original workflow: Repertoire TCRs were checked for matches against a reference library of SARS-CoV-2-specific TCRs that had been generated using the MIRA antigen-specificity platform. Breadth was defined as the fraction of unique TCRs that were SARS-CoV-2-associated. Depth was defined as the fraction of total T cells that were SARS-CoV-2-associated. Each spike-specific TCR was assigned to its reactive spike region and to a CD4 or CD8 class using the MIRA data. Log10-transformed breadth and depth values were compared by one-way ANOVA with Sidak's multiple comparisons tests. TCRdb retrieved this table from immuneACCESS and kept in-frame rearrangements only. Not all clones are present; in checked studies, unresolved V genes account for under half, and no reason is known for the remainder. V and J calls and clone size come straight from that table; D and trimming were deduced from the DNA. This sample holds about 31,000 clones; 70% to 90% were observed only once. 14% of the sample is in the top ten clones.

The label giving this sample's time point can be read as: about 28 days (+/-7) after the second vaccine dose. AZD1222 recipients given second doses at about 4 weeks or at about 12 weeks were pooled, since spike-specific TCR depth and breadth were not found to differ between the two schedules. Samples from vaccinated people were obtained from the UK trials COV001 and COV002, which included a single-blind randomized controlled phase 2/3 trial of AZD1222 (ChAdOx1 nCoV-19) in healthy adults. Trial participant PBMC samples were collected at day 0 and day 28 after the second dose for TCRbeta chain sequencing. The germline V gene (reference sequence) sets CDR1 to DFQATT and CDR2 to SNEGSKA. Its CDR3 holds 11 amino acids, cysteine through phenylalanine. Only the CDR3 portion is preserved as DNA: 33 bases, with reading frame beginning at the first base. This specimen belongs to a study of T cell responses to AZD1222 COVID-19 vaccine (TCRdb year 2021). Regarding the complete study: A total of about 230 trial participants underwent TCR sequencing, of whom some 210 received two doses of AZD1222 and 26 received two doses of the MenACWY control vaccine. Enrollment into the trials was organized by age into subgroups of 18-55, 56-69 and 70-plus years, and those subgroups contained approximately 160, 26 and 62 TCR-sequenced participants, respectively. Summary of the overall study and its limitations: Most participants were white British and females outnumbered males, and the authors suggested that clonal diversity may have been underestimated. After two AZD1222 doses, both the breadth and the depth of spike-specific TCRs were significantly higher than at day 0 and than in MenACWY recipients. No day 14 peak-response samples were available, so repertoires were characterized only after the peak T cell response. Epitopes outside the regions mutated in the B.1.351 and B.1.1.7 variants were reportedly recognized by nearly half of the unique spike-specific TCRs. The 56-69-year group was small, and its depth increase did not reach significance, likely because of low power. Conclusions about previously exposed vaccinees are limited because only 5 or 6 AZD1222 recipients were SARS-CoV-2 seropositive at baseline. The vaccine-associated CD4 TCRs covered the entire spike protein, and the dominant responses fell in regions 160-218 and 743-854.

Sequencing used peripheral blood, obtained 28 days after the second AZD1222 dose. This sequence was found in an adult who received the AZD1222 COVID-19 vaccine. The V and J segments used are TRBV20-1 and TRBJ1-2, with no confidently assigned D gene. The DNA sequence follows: TGCAAAATCCCCGGAAGCTATGGCTACACCTTC. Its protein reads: CKIPGSYGYTF.